Each of the 8 T cell receptor beta chains below was sequenced from the same sample in a study of blood T cell repertoires in COVID-19. The assay was immunoSEQ multiplex PCR, and TCRdb's table has in-frame clones only and misses some. The sample gives 220,000 or so clones, around 86% of which show up once; about 6% is in the top ten. Sequenced: peripheral blood. The receptors shown here come from a man aged 55 to 69 who had recovered from COVID-19.

The chain is built from TRBV6-1 and TRBJ2-7; D is possibly TRBD2 (6 bases). The CDR3 is made up of 13 amino acids. Trimming removed 2 bases at V and 6 bases at J, with 11 bases between. Germline V gene lookup returns CDR1 MNHNS and CDR2 SASEGT. CDR3 in DNA: TGTGCCAGCAGTGAAAAAACTAGCACCGAGCAGTACTTC. Its protein is CASSEKTSTEQYF.

V is TRBV11-2 and J is TRBJ2-7; a possible D gene is TRBD1 (5 bases). The CDR3 loop spans 12 amino acids. Trimming took 3 bases from V and 5 from J, leaving 8 bases between them. In germline, CDR1 is SGHAT, CDR2 FQNNGV. The CDR3 bases are TGTGCCAGCAGCTTTATAGGGGACGAGCAGTACTTC. Translating gives CASSFIGDEQYF.

The rearrangement links TRBV5-8 to TRBJ2-7; TRBD2 is a possible D gene (5 bases). This CDR3 comprises 12 residues. The ends were cut back, 2 bases at V and 4 bases at J, with 7 bases in the middle. Germline CDR1 reads SGHTS; CDR2 reads YDEGEE. CDR3 in amino acids: CASSFEGYEQYF. The CDR3 coding sequence is TGTGCCAGCAGCTTTGAGGGATACGAGCAGTACTTC.

The chain has TRBV20-1 and TRBJ2-1, with D unresolved. The CDR3 spans 11 residues. V was cut by 3 bases and J by 8 bases, with 8 bases left in between. Germline CDR1 reads DFQATT; CDR2 reads SNEGSKA (reference sequence). CDR3 sequence reads: CSASRRDEQFF. CDR3 DNA sequence: TGCAGTGCTAGCCGCCGCGATGAGCAGTTCTTC.

This chain connects TRBV28 to TRBJ2-7; D is perhaps TRBD2 (6 bases). Germline assignment: CDR1 MDHEN and CDR2 SYDVKM. The CDR3 is 14 residues long. V dropped 6 bases and J dropped 3 bases, with 15 bases sitting between them. CDR3 nucleotides: TGTGCCAGCAGCCTCGGGGGATCTAGCTACGAGCAGTACTTC. Amino acids: CASSLGGSSYEQYF. Combining the CDR3 with reference TRBV28 and TRBJ2-7 gives the whole variable domain DVKVTQSSRYLVKRTGEKVFLECVQDMDHENMFWYRQDPGLGLRLIYFSYDVKMKEKGDIPEGYSVSREKKERFSLILESASTNQTSMYLCASSLGGSSYEQYFGPGTRLTVT.

The CDR3 sequence: CATSRNTGTTEAFF. CDR3 bases: TGTGCCACCAGCAGAAATACAGGGACCACTGAAGCTTTCTTT. The chain uses TRBV15 and TRBJ1-1; TRBD1 might be the D (6 bases). Germline V gene sequence: CDR1 LNHNV, CDR2 YYDKDF (reference sequence). The CDR3 has 14 residues. Trimming took off 2 bases at V and 4 bases at J, with 11 bases between the two ends.

The chain couples TRBV19 to TRBJ1-6, with 10 bases matching TRBD1. CDR1 and CDR2 (germline): LNHDA, SQIVND (reference sequence). The CDR3 spans 20 residues. Trimming removed 3 bases from V and 8 bases from J; junction bases left unmatched: 19. The CDR3 reads CASSIHTPGQGNLRDSPLHF. DNA for the CDR3: TGTGCCAGTAGTATCCATACGCCGGGACAGGGGAACCTAAGGGATTCACCCCTCCACTTT.

The chain recombines TRBV27 with TRBJ2-1, with TRBD2 matching over 7 bases. V lost 5 bases to trimming and J lost 4 bases; unmatched junction nucleotides: 5. The CDR3 length is 14 residues. Germline-derived CDR1 and CDR2 are MNHEY and SMNVEV (reference sequence). CDR3 loop: CASSPRTSYNEQFF. The CDR3 nucleotides read TGTGCCAGCAGTCCTAGGACTAGTTACAATGAGCAGTTCTTC.